The following is a TCR beta chain sequence with its context. Its antigen is currently unknown. This record belongs to a study of graft-versus-host responses after intestinal transplantation. Whole-study context: Transplant types were multivisceral, liver-intestinal, or isolated intestinal.

This CDR3 comprises 21 residues. Per the germline V gene, CDR1 is MDHEN and CDR2 is SYDVKM. With 3 bases clipped from V and 4 bases from J, the junction kept 15 bases outside the gene matches. TCRdb's table, derived via immunoSEQ multiplex PCR, lists solely in-frame clones and lacks some. The sample lists tens of thousands of clones, over 80% occurring once. General study findings and limits: Some patients had graft-donor T cell macrochimerism. In their allografts, the ratios of graft-versus-host to host-versus-graft T cell clones were high. In recipient marrow, GvH clones were found, and some appeared first in ileum or blood.

The chain recombines TRBV28 with TRBJ2-1; TRBD2 aligns across 16 bases. This material consisted of unstimulated CD8+ T cells sorted from spleen or lymph node cells, taken before intestinal transplant. The TCR comes from a human donor who received an intestinal transplant. The CDR3 region has the DNA TGTGCCAGCAGTTTCTCTGTGGGACTAGCGGGAGGGCTCCTTCGATACAATGAGCAGTTCTTC. As protein: CASSFSVGLAGGLLRYNEQFF.